This is a list of T cell receptor beta chains from one sample in a study of response to subunit inactivated influenza vaccine. TCRdb redid the calling of the RT-PCR reads with MiXCR, one entry per CDR3 protein. The table has about 310,000 distinct CDR3 sequences, 20% to 25% seen once. The sample consisted of PBMCs from blood, taken less than 22 months after vaccination. The receptors shown here come from a man in his fifties or sixties who received an inactivated influenza vaccine. The CDR3 runs from the conserved cysteine through the conserved F or W. D genes are given only for firm matches. Clone size appears in some rows only: once, few, many, or a class for an expanded clone.

cdr3_nt: TGTGCCAGCAGTTTCTCTTTTAGCGGAAAAGAGACCCAGTACTTC; cdr3_aa: CASSFSFSGKETQYF; j_call: TRBJ2-5; clone_size: few; d_call: -; v_call: TRBV6-5
cdr3_nt: TGTGCCAGCAGTGGCCCCGGCAGCCTGGCTTCCTATAATTCACCCCTCCACTTT; cdr3_aa: CASSGPGSLASYNSPLHF; j_call: TRBJ1-6; clone_size: -; d_call: -; v_call: TRBV2
cdr3_nt: TGCGCCAGCAGCTTGGAGGGGAGGTATAACACTGAAGCTTTCTTT; cdr3_aa: CASSLEGRYNTEAFF; j_call: TRBJ1-1; clone_size: many; d_call: -; v_call: TRBV5-1
cdr3_nt: TGCGCCAGCAGCCCCCGCGTATGGGGCCCGGAGCCCCAGCATTTT; cdr3_aa: CASSPRVWGPEPQHF; j_call: TRBJ1-5; clone_size: few; d_call: -; v_call: TRBV4-1
cdr3_nt: TGCGCCAGCAGCCAAGAGGTCAGTTTGCGGGCTGAAGCTTTCTTT; cdr3_aa: CASSQEVSLRAEAFF; j_call: TRBJ1-1; clone_size: -; d_call: -; v_call: TRBV4-1
cdr3_nt: TGTGCCAGCAGCCAACCCTCACGAGGGGCCGGTGGTGCAGATACGCAGTATTTT; cdr3_aa: CASSQPSRGAGGADTQYF; j_call: TRBJ2-3; clone_size: -; d_call: -; v_call: TRBV4-2
cdr3_nt: TGTGCCAGCAGTTATGCAGTCATTAGCACAGATACGCAGTATTTT; cdr3_aa: CASSYAVISTDTQYF; j_call: TRBJ2-3; clone_size: few; d_call: -; v_call: TRBV6-2/TRBV6-3
cdr3_nt: TGTGCCAGCAGCCAAGTGGACTGGGGAGAGACCCAGTACTTC; cdr3_aa: CASSQVDWGETQYF; j_call: TRBJ2-5; clone_size: few; d_call: -; v_call: TRBV14
cdr3_nt: TGTGCCAGCAGTCCGGATAATTCACCCCTCCACTTT; cdr3_aa: CASSPDNSPLHF; j_call: TRBJ1-6; clone_size: few; d_call: -; v_call: TRBV28
cdr3_nt: TGTGCCAGCAGTTACGGACAGGGGCCGTTCTCTGGAAACACCATATATTTT; cdr3_aa: CASSYGQGPFSGNTIYF; j_call: TRBJ1-3; clone_size: -; d_call: TRBD1; v_call: TRBV6-5
cdr3_nt: TGTGCCAGCACCCCCGTGGGGGTGGTGGGCTCCTATAATTCACCCCTCCACTTT; cdr3_aa: CASTPVGVVGSYNSPLHF; j_call: TRBJ1-6; clone_size: few; d_call: -; v_call: TRBV27
cdr3_nt: TGTGCCAGCAGCACCCCCTGGGCGGAGTACTATGGCTACACCTTC; cdr3_aa: CASSTPWAEYYGYTF; j_call: TRBJ1-2; clone_size: many; d_call: -; v_call: TRBV7-9
cdr3_nt: TGCAGTGCTAGCGGGACTAGCCGGGGTCGTGAGCAGTTCTTC; cdr3_aa: CSASGTSRGREQFF; j_call: TRBJ2-1; clone_size: -; d_call: TRBD2; v_call: TRBV20-1
cdr3_nt: TGTGCCAGCAGAGAAGGCCCGGACCGACGGTTCTTC; cdr3_aa: CASREGPDRRFF; j_call: TRBJ2-1; clone_size: few; d_call: -; v_call: TRBV12-3/TRBV12-4
cdr3_nt: TGTGCCAGCAGTTTACAAGGCCATCAAGAGACCCAGTACTTC; cdr3_aa: CASSLQGHQETQYF; j_call: TRBJ2-5; clone_size: -; d_call: -; v_call: TRBV6-5